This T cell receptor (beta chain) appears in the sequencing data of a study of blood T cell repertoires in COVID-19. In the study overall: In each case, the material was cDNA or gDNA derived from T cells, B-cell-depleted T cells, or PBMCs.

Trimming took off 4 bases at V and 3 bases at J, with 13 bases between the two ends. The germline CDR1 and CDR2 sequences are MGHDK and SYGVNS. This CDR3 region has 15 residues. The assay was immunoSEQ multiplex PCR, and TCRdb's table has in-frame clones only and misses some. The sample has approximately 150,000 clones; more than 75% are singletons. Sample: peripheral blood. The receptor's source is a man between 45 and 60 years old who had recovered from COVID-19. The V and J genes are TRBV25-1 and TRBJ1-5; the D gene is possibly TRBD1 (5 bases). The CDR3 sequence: CASSGPGLDNQPQHF. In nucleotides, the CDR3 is TGTGCCAGCAGTGGACCGGGACTGGACAATCAGCCCCAGCATTTT. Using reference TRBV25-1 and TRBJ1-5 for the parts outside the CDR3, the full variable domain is EADIYQTPRYLVIGTGKKITLECSQTMGHDKMYWYQQDPGMELHLIHYSYGVNSTEKGDLSSESTVSRIRTEHFPLTLESARPSHTSQYLCASSGPGLDNQPQHFGDGTRLSIL.